The entry below describes one T cell receptor (beta chain). Its antigen is not yet known. No base-level quality is on record; no much larger clone is a single base apart. The sample comes from a study of T cell responses to AZD1222 COVID-19 vaccine listed by TCRdb under 2021. Study-wide context: A total of approximately 230 trial participants underwent TCR sequencing, of whom about 210 received two doses of AZD1222 and 26 received two doses of the MenACWY control vaccine. Trial participants were enrolled by age into 18-55, 56-69 and 70-plus year subgroups, with about 150, 28 and 57 TCR-sequenced participants respectively. Here is what the overall study found, with its caveats: Because no samples from the day 14 peak response were available, repertoires could be characterized only after the peak T cell response. The vaccine-associated CD4 TCRs covered the entire spike protein, and the dominant responses fell in regions 160-218 and 743-854. Reportedly, close to half of the unique spike-specific TCRs recognized epitopes lying outside the regions that are mutated in the B.1.351 and B.1.1.7 variants. Conclusions about previously exposed vaccinees are limited, since just five or six AZD1222 recipients were seropositive for SARS-CoV-2 at baseline. Participants were mostly white British and included more females than males, and it was suggested by the authors that clonal diversity may have been underestimated. The 56-69-year group was small, and its depth increase did not reach significance, likely because of low power. After two AZD1222 doses, both the breadth and the depth of spike-specific TCRs were significantly higher than at day 0 and than in MenACWY recipients.

The CDR3 regions of human TCRbeta chains were analyzed by immunosequencing. The source study handled its data this way. Repertoire TCRs were checked for matches against a reference library of SARS-CoV-2-specific TCRs that had been generated using the MIRA antigen-specificity platform. Breadth was defined as the fraction of unique TCRs that were SARS-CoV-2-associated. Depth was defined as the fraction of total T cells that were SARS-CoV-2-associated. Using the MIRA data, every spike-specific TCR was mapped to the spike region that the TCR reacted to and assigned to either a CD4 or a CD8 class. Log10-transformed breadth and depth values were compared by one-way ANOVA with Sidak's multiple comparisons tests. TCRdb limited this immuneACCESS table to in-frame rearrangements with V and J called. A share of clones is missing; checked studies link under half to unresolved V genes, and the rest is unexplained. The V and J calls and clone size come from that table; D and trimming were worked out from the DNA. Here the sample has roughly 120,000 clones; 70% to 90% occur a single time. The ten top clones hold more than 3% of the sample.

Based on the germline V gene (reference sequence), the CDR1 and CDR2 sequences are LGHDT and YNNKEL. V and J lose 5 bases and 13 bases, and a span of 3 bases separates them. Spanning cysteine to phenylalanine, the CDR3 consists of 8 amino acids. Only the CDR3 portion is preserved as DNA: 24 bases, with reading frame beginning at the first base. What this sample's time point label stands for: baseline before first vaccination. In light of the paper, this sample's treatment or condition label describes: meningococcal conjugate vaccine given as trial control. Samples from vaccinated people were obtained from the UK trials COV001 and COV002, which included a single-blind randomized controlled phase 2/3 trial of AZD1222 (ChAdOx1 nCoV-19) in healthy adults. For TCRbeta chain sequencing, PBMC samples were collected from trial participants at day 0 and at day 28 after the second dose.

The TCR originated in an adult in good health. The source was peripheral blood, collected on day 0 of MenACWY control vaccination. The chain is assembled from TRBV3-1 (or the pseudogene TRBV3-2) and TRBJ1-5, with no confident D gene call. The DNA reads TGTGCCAGCAGCATTCAGCATTTT. Its translation is CASSIQHF.